The 26 T cell receptor beta chains listed next were all sequenced from one sample in a study of CD8+ T cells in alopecia areata. cDNA reverse transcribed from extracted RNA served as the sequencing template. Only in-frame clones appear in the TCRdb table, and some are missing; sequencing was by immunoSEQ multiplex PCR. The repertoire includes roughly 200,000 clones, roughly three fifths of them detected once, and around 3.2% sits in the top ten. Treatment indicated: oral pan-JAK inhibitor, 5-10 mg twice daily. The sample in question was CD4+ T cells sorted from blood, obtained at week 4, from a patient treated with tofacitinib. The receptor set was obtained from a human donor with alopecia areata.

V and J are TRBV30 and TRBJ1-4; the D is unclear. Germline V gene sequence: CDR1 GTSNPN, CDR2 SVGIG (reference sequence). Trimming pared 1 base from V and 7 bases from J, leaving 10 bases between. This CDR3 spans 13 amino acids. The CDR3 DNA reads TGTGCCTGGAGTGGGCCAGATAGTGAAAAACTGTTTTTT. It encodes CAWSGPDSEKLFF.

This rearrangement joins TRBV30 to TRBJ2-4, with D possibly TRBD2 on 7 matching bases. Germline V gene sequence: CDR1 GTSNPN, CDR2 SVGIG (reference sequence). The germline V and J ends were trimmed by 1 base and 8 bases, with 12 bases remaining between them. This CDR3 region has 13 residues. CDR3 nucleotides: TGTGCCTGGAGTGCTACAGGGAGGGACATTCAGTACTTC. Translation gives CAWSATGRDIQYF.

The chain recombines TRBV30 with TRBJ1-5; D ambiguous. V was pared by 2 bases and J by 2 bases, with 13 bases between. This CDR3 spans 15 amino acids. CDR1 is GTSNPN, CDR2 SVGIG, per germline (reference sequence). The DNA for the CDR3 is TGTGCCTGGAGTCAGCACCGGGAGGGCAATCAGCCCCAGCATTTT. The encoded protein is CAWSQHREGNQPQHF.

Comment on this clone: One end of the junction varies from germline; a read error may be responsible. The rearrangement joins TRBV7-7 to TRBJ2-2; the D is unclear. Germline V gene data show CDR1 as SSHAT and CDR2 as FNYEAQ (reference sequence). This CDR3 has 14 amino acids. DNA of the CDR3: TGTGCTAGCAGCCTCGGTCGTGGCACCGGGGAGCTGTTTTTT. Its protein product is CASSLGRGTGELFF.

The count of this clone is one. V and J are TRBV29-1 and TRBJ1-4; D is unresolved. Trimming stripped 7 bases from V and 5 bases from J, with 11 bases between. Looked up from germline, CDR1 is SQVTM and CDR2 is ANQGSEA. CDR3 length: 12 residues. CDR3 nucleotide sequence: TGCAGCGCCATGGACGGGAATGAAAAACTGTTTTTT. This translates into CSAMDGNEKLFF.

This chain joins TRBV7-9 and TRBJ2-4; 8 nucleotides match TRBD1. Germline-derived CDR1 and CDR2 are SEHNR and FQNEAQ (reference sequence). The CDR3 runs to 14 residues. Trimming removed 4 bases from V and 5 bases from J; junction bases left unmatched: 4. CDR3 in amino acids: CASSYGQGQNIQYF. CDR3 in DNA: TGTGCCAGCAGCTACGGACAGGGCCAAAACATTCAGTACTTC.

The CDR3 spells CSVTGYYIYGYTF. The CDR3 nucleotides read TGCAGCGTCACAGGATATTACATCTATGGCTACACCTTC. The V gene is TRBV29-1, the J gene TRBJ1-2, with D possibly TRBD1 on 5 matching bases. Germline CDR1 SQVTM, CDR2 ANQGSEA. The ends were cut back, 6 bases at V and 4 bases at J, with 15 bases in the middle. This CDR3 has 13 residues.

The rearrangement joins TRBV5-6 to TRBJ2-5, with TRBD1 as a possible D gene (5 bases). CDR1 and CDR2 (germline): SGHDT, YYEEEE. V was trimmed by 5 bases and J by 5 bases, leaving 13 bases between them. The CDR3 totals 13 residues. The CDR3 DNA reads TGTGCCAGCAGTGTCAGGGTATACGAGACCCAGTACTTC. Protein: CASSVRVYETQYF.

This rearrangement joins TRBV6-5 to TRBJ1-5; possibly TRBD1 for D (5 bases). Germline CDR1 is MNHEY and CDR2 is SVGAGI. V gave up 2 bases and J gave up 4 bases, with 12 bases separating them. The CDR3 spans 15 residues. CDR3 sequence: CASSYDGGTNQPQHF. CDR3 nucleotides: TGTGCCAGCAGTTACGACGGAGGGACTAATCAGCCCCAGCATTTT.

The V gene is TRBV7-3, the J gene TRBJ1-1, with D maybe TRBD1 (5 bases). Deletions cut 4 bases from V and 1 base from J, with 10 bases between. Per germline, CDR1 SGHTA and CDR2 FQGTGA. This CDR3 has 14 amino acids. The CDR3 region has the DNA TGTGCCAGCAGCTCCGGGACCGGGAACACTGAAGCTTTCTTT. This sequence encodes CASSSGTGNTEAFF.

Comment on this clone: This CDR3 is also generated by other DNA sequences in the sample. This rearrangement joins TRBV10-3 to TRBJ2-3; unclear D gene. V was trimmed by 0 bases and J by 4 bases, leaving 2 bases between them. CDR1 is ENHRY, CDR2 SYGVKD, per germline. The CDR3 is 12 amino acids. The DNA of the CDR3 is TGTGCCATCAGTGAGTCGTCAGATACGCAGTATTTT. Encoded protein: CAISESSDTQYF.

This chain links TRBV18 with TRBJ2-7; 8 bases are shared with TRBD1. CDR3 length: 14 residues. V lost 1 base to trimming and J lost 11 bases; unmatched junction nucleotides: 10. CDR1 KGHSH and CDR2 LQKENI come from the germline V gene. The CDR3 bases are TGTGCCAGCTCACCACAACCCAAACCGGGACAGGAGTACTTC. Protein: CASSPQPKPGQEYF.

This chain uses TRBV30 with TRBJ1-1; TRBD1 might be the D (5 bases). CDR1 is GTSNPN, CDR2 SVGIG, per germline (reference sequence). The V gene lost 0 bases and the J gene lost 10 bases, with 15 bases spanning the gap. This CDR3 is built from 13 residues. The CDR3 sequence: CAWSVRRGARAFF. The CDR3 DNA reads as TGTGCCTGGAGTGTTAGAAGAGGGGCGCGAGCTTTCTTT.

J is TRBJ1-5 and V is TRBV29-1; the match to TRBD1 covers 7 bases. Germline CDR1 reads SQVTM; CDR2 reads ANQGSEA. The CDR3 sequence is 13 residues long. Unmatched junction bases numbered 1, after V lost 5 bases and J lost 0 bases. The CDR3 sequence: CSVRDSSNQPQHF. CDR3 in DNA: TGCAGCGTTAGGGACAGTAGCAATCAGCCCCAGCATTTT.

The gene calls are TRBV29-1 and TRBJ2-7, with unresolved D. The CDR3 loop spans 16 amino acids. Trimming shortened V by 4 bases and J by 0 bases, and 19 bases separated the two germline ends. Germline loops: CDR1 SQVTM, CDR2 ANQGSEA. The chain's CDR3 is CSVVGYPSPNSYEQYF. In DNA form, the CDR3 reads TGCAGCGTTGTAGGGTATCCATCTCCGAACTCCTACGAGCAGTACTTC.

The V gene is TRBV7-9, the J gene TRBJ2-5; D uncertain. Germline CDR1 reads SEHNR; CDR2 reads FQNEAQ (reference sequence). This CDR3 has 11 amino acids. The ends were cut back, 5 bases at V and 4 bases at J, with 5 bases in the middle. The CDR3 nucleotides are TGTGCCAGCAGCCCGGGAGAGACCCAGTACTTC. Translated, it gives CASSPGETQYF.

The chain uses TRBV2 and TRBJ2-7; the D gene could be TRBD1 or TRBD2 (7 bases each). Germline V lookup: CDR1 SNHLY, CDR2 FYNNEI. V gave up 6 bases and J gave up 6 bases, with 12 bases separating them. The CDR3 runs to 12 residues. The CDR3, as DNA: TGTGCCAGCAGCTCCAGGGGGGGCGAGCAGTACTTC. Its protein product is CASSSRGGEQYF.

The V and J genes are TRBV7-9 and TRBJ2-3; the D is unclear. Trimming stripped 2 bases from V and 5 bases from J, with 2 bases between. Germline CDR1 and CDR2: SEHNR and FQNEAQ (reference sequence). This CDR3 is built from 11 residues. CDR3 nucleotide sequence: TGTGCCAGCAGCTTATTAGATACGCAGTATTTT. Amino acids: CASSLLDTQYF.

The chain employs TRBV5-1 and TRBJ2-7, with TRBD1 matching over 8 bases. CDR1 and CDR2 (germline): SGHRS, YFSETQ. The CDR3 runs to 14 residues. V lost 2 bases and J lost 3; bases outside the gene matches: 4. CDR3 protein: CASSFQGADYEQYF. In DNA, the CDR3 is TGCGCCAGCAGCTTTCAGGGGGCGGACTACGAGCAGTACTTC.

The sample holds a few counts of this clone. The rearrangement joins TRBV15 to TRBJ2-7; D is unresolved. Trimming shortened V by 0 bases and J by 12 bases, and 24 bases separated the two germline ends. The CDR3 length is 16 residues. Germline CDR1 is LNHNV and CDR2 is YYDKDF (reference sequence). DNA for the CDR3: TGTGCCACCAGCAGAGATCTCACCCGGCTAAACCCCACCAGGTACTTC. As protein: CATSRDLTRLNPTRYF.

The J gene is TRBJ1-2, the V gene TRBV28; TRBD1 aligns across 8 bases. The CDR3 totals 15 residues. CDR1 and CDR2 from the germline V gene are MDHEN and SYDVKM. The V segment lost 1 base and the J segment 7 bases; nucleotides outside the gene matches: 8. The CDR3 DNA reads TGTGCCAGCAGTTTATCTACCGACAGGGGTTTTGGCTACACCTTC. Residues: CASSLSTDRGFGYTF.

The chain recombines TRBV11-2 with TRBJ2-5; D not resolved. Trimming shortened V by 10 bases and J by 2 bases, and 5 bases separated the two germline ends. The CDR3 loop spans 10 amino acids. The germline CDR1 and CDR2 sequences are SGHAT and FQNNGV. The CDR3 loop is CAIGQETQYF. The CDR3 coding sequence is TGTGCCATTGGGCAAGAGACCCAGTACTTC.

This clone was seen a few times. The gene calls are TRBV30 and TRBJ1-2; D may be TRBD1 (5 bases). The CDR3 is made up of 13 amino acids. Trimming shortened V by 5 bases and J by 8 bases, and 18 bases separated the two germline ends. CDR1 is GTSNPN, CDR2 SVGIG, per germline (reference sequence). The CDR3 sequence is CAWDGATPQGYTF. The DNA for the CDR3 is TGTGCCTGGGACGGGGCTACACCTCAAGGCTACACCTTC. Together with reference TRBV30 and TRBJ1-2, the CDR3 gives the full variable domain: SQTIHQWPATLVQPVGSPLSLECTVEGTSNPNLYWYRQAAGRGLQLLFYSVGIGQISSEVPQNLSASRPQDRQFILSSKKLLLSDSGFYLCAWDGATPQGYTFGSGTRLTVV.

The CDR3: CASSAIRQARTYGYTF. CDR3 sequence (DNA): TGTGCCAGCAGTGCAATCAGACAGGCTCGGACCTATGGCTACACCTTC. The chain links TRBV28 to TRBJ1-2, with TRBD1 as a possible D gene (6 bases). V was cut by 5 bases and J by 4 bases, with 20 bases left in between. This CDR3 spans 16 amino acids. Looked up from germline, CDR1 is MDHEN and CDR2 is SYDVKM.

This clone was found a few times. This chain uses TRBV9 with TRBJ1-5; D uncertain. The CDR3 sequence is 13 residues long. The V end was cut by 1 base, the J end by 0 bases, with 2 bases between. CDR1 and CDR2 (germline): SGDLS, YYNGEE. The CDR3 DNA reads TGTGCCAGCAGCGTAAATAGCAATCAGCCCCAGCATTTT. Translated: CASSVNSNQPQHF. Together with reference TRBV9 and TRBJ1-5, the CDR3 gives the full variable domain: DSGVTQTPKHLITATGQRVTLRCSPRSGDLSVYWYQQSLDQGLQFLIQYYNGEERAKGNILERFSAQQFPDLHSELNLSSLELGDSALYFCASSVNSNQPQHFGDGTRLSIL.

The rearrangement joins TRBV2 to TRBJ2-5, with 11 bases fitting TRBD2. This CDR3 is 17 amino acids long. Germline CDR1 and CDR2: SNHLY and FYNNEI. V dropped 7 bases and J dropped 1; count of bases not matched to a gene: 11. CDR3 DNA sequence: TGTGCCAGCACTGGGGCTAGCGGGGGGCCAGGCCAAGAGACCCAGTACTTC. This translates into CASTGASGGPGQETQYF.